This T cell receptor beta chain was captured in a study of blood T cell repertoires in COVID-19 (dated by TCRdb to about 2020). Turning to the overall study: Samples from collaborators originated in the United States, Italy and Spain and spanned both the acute and convalescent phases of COVID-19. The material from the prospective study consisted of cDNA or gDNA derived from T cells, B-cell-depleted T cells, or PBMCs. Where HLA class I and class II types were available, the types were taken from metadata supplied by the sample provider, not from assay-based typing. Subjects who had been exposed to COVID-19, were actively infected with it, or had recovered from it provided the deeply sampled blood TCRbeta repertoires that made up the dataset. The samples were drawn from two sources: the first 160 participants of the ongoing ImmuneRACE study, and 1,254 subjects contributed by 6 global collaborators. A freely available public database, intended as a resource for researchers studying the immune response to SARS-CoV-2, is where the repertoires were released. Nearly every sample came with metadata listing a de-identified subject ID, COVID-19 status, age in years and sex.

The cysteine opens and the phenylalanine closes a CDR3 of 13 amino acids. Only CDR3 DNA remains: 39 bases, in frame from the first base. Per the germline V gene (reference sequence), LNHDA is the CDR1 and SQIVND is the CDR2. Trimming at the junction amounts to 7 bases on V and 5 bases on J, and the germline ends lie 14 bases apart. This clone was counted only a few times. The target of this receptor is not known. Qualities for individual bases were not recorded, and no much larger clone is one base off. The collaborating institutions used their own protocols to collect whole blood in K2EDTA tubes. For TCRbeta analysis, collaborators shipped samples in one of three forms: frozen whole blood, isolated PBMCs, or DNA extracted from either of those sample types. TCRbeta CDR3 regions were amplified from genomic DNA using the immunoSEQ Assay, a bias-controlled multiplex PCR. The authors' analysis ran thus. Within the assay, amplification of reference gene primers was used to estimate how many nucleated cells each sample contained. To quantify the absolute abundance of each unique TCRbeta CDR3 rearrangement, sequence reads were collapsed and filtered. Productive Simpson clonality was computed per sample as the square root of Simpson's diversity index over productive rearrangements. This immuneACCESS table, as held by TCRdb, lists in-frame sequences with V and J called but not all clones. Of the missing ones, under half trace to an unresolved V gene in checked studies; the others have no known cause. V, J and clone size were drawn from that table, and D and trimming were deduced from the DNA. This sample lists fewer than 85,000 clones; about 79% were detected once. The ten most abundant clones make up around 3.9% of the sample.

Results the study describes overall, beyond this receptor: How much clinical and demographic metadata was included differed by source and by participant, and the metadata was provided uncurated.

Material: peripheral blood. The rearrangement joined TRBV19 to TRBJ1-1; TRBD1 is a weak D gene call, 5 bases matching. This clonotype was sampled from an older woman with acute or convalescent COVID-19. The CDR3 in this case is CASKDRRVTEAFF. Read as DNA, the sequence is TGTGCCAGTAAAGACAGAAGGGTAACTGAAGCTTTCTTT.